A single sample is the source of the 17 T cell receptor beta chains below, sequenced in a study of T cell repertoires in cytomegalovirus infection. MiXCR was run by TCRdb on the reads, yielding one entry per CDR3 protein. Of about 530,000 distinct CDR3 sequences in the sample, about 26% were seen once. The sample was PBMCs. These TCRs come from a human donor in good health (CMV status not recorded). Some clones in this sample may be carry-over from other donors' samples.

The sample holds a few counts of this clonotype. The J gene is TRBJ1-6, the V gene TRBV6-6; D gene unclear. This CDR3 region has 16 residues. V dropped 3 bases and J dropped 6 bases, with 15 bases sitting between them. Germline V gives CDR1 MNHNY, CDR2 SVGAGI (reference sequence). Here the CDR3 reads CASSYGSVTLNSPLHF. DNA for the CDR3: TGTGCCAGCAGTTATGGGAGCGTAACTCTTAATTCACCCCTCCACTTT.

The chain couples TRBV29-1 to TRBJ2-2; tentative D call: TRBD2 (6 bases). The CDR3 is 15 amino acids. Germline V gene sequence: CDR1 SQVTM, CDR2 ANQGSEA. V dropped 7 bases and J dropped 5 bases, with 20 bases sitting between them. The DNA for the CDR3 is TGCAGCGCATTATTAGGCGGAGGGAGGACCGGGGAGCTGTTTTTT. It encodes CSALLGGGRTGELFF.

The V call is TRBV20-1, the J call TRBJ2-5, with D perhaps given as TRBD1 or TRBD2 (5 bases each). The CDR3 sequence is 14 residues long. Germline V gene data show CDR1 as DFQATT and CDR2 as SNEGSKA (reference sequence). The germline V and J ends were trimmed by 6 bases and 1 base, with 15 bases remaining between them. The CDR3 sequence: CSALGPRGQETQYF. CDR3 in DNA: TGCAGTGCCCTGGGACCTAGGGGCCAAGAGACCCAGTACTTC.

J is TRBJ2-5 and V is TRBV12-5, with TRBD1 as a possible D gene (6 bases). Germline V CDR1 and CDR2: LGHNT, FRNRAP. The V gene lost 0 bases and the J gene lost 2 bases, with 10 bases spanning the gap. The CDR3 is 15 residues long. CDR3 coding DNA: TGTGCTAGTGGTTTGGTCCGGGACACACAAGAGACCCAGTACTTC. It encodes CASGLVRDTQETQYF.

The chain joins TRBV12-3 or TRBV12-4 to TRBJ1-2; 7 positions match TRBD1. Losses at the gene ends were 5 bases for V and 8 bases for J; bases not matched to a gene: 8. The CDR3 length is 13 residues. DNA for the CDR3: TGTGCCAGCAGTCCCGACAGGGACCTCGGCTACACCTTC. Translation: CASSPDRDLGYTF.

The CDR3 coding sequence is TGTGCCAGCAGTTTTATGGGGACACAGCCCCAGCATTTT. Encoded protein: CASSFMGTQPQHF. The chain recombines TRBV6-2 or TRBV6-3 with TRBJ1-5; a possible D gene is TRBD1 (6 bases). This CDR3 region has 13 residues. CDR1 MNHEY and CDR2 SVGEGT come from the germline V gene. The V gene lost 4 bases and the J gene lost 7 bases, with 11 bases spanning the gap.

This clonotype was recorded many times. V gene TRBV7-2 combines with J gene TRBJ1-5; D perhaps matches TRBD1 (5 bases). Germline assignment: CDR1 SGHTA and CDR2 FQGNSA. Trimming cost V 1 base and J 0 bases, with 10 bases left between them. The CDR3 sequence is 16 residues long. The CDR3 loop reads CASSLGLQASNQPQHF. The CDR3, as DNA: TGTGCCAGCAGCTTAGGGTTACAGGCTAGCAATCAGCCCCAGCATTTT.

A few counts support this clonotype. This chain uses TRBV6-2 or TRBV6-3 with TRBJ1-1; 7 bases are shared with TRBD1. Germline CDR1 MNHEY, CDR2 SVGEGT. The CDR3 has 14 residues. V trimming: 6 bases; J trimming: 4 bases; junction bases outside the gene matches: 8. CDR3 DNA sequence: TGTGCCAGCAGACCCTCGACAGGGCTCACTGAAGCTTTCTTT. It specifies CASRPSTGLTEAFF.

V and J are TRBV5-1 and TRBJ2-3, with D perhaps TRBD2 (5 bases). Trimming took off 0 bases at V and 6 bases at J, with 14 bases between the two ends. The CDR3 is 15 amino acids. CDR1 SGHRS and CDR2 YFSETQ come from the germline V gene. CDR3 DNA: TGCGCCAGCAGCTTGGGACTAACCGTTGCCGATACGCAGTATTTT. This codes for CASSLGLTVADTQYF.

This clonotype came up many times. The rearrangement joins TRBV12-5 to TRBJ1-5, with D perhaps matching TRBD1 (6 bases). The CDR3 totals 12 residues. The V end was cut by 9 bases, the J end by 7 bases, with 13 bases between. Germline V lookup: CDR1 LGHNT, CDR2 FRNRAP. The CDR3 sequence is CASGRGLQPQHF. In nucleotides, the CDR3 is TGTGCTAGCGGCAGGGGCTTACAGCCCCAGCATTTT.

This clonotype showed up many times. CDR3 sequence: CASSYSPDSMNTEAFF. The CDR3 nucleotides read TGTGCCAGCAGTTACTCTCCGGACAGCATGAACACTGAAGCTTTCTTT. The chain is built from TRBV6-5 and TRBJ1-1, with TRBD1 as a possible D gene (6 bases). From germline, CDR1 is MNHEY and CDR2 SVGAGI. The CDR3 is made up of 16 amino acids. The germline V and J ends were trimmed by 0 bases and 0 bases, with 11 bases remaining between them.

The rearrangement uses TRBV11-2 and TRBJ2-2; 10 bases are a match to TRBD1. Germline lookup yields CDR1 SGHAT and CDR2 FQNNGV. V dropped 7 bases and J dropped 3; count of bases not matched to a gene: 8. The CDR3 consists of 16 residues. The CDR3 DNA is TGTGCCAGCACCCCTCCAGGGACAGGGGACACCGGGGAGCTGTTTTTT. Protein: CASTPPGTGDTGELFF. The full variable domain, completed using reference TRBV11-2 and TRBJ2-2, is EAGVAQSPRYKIIEKRQSVAFWCNPISGHATLYWYQQILGQGPKLLIQFQNNGVVDDSQLPKDRFSAERLKGVDSTLKIQPAKLEDSAVYLCASTPPGTGDTGELFFGEGSRLTVL.

V gene TRBV12-3 or TRBV12-4 combines with J gene TRBJ2-6; D is unclear. The CDR3 totals 13 residues. Trimming cost V 10 bases and J 3 bases, with 10 bases left between them. CDR3 DNA: TGTGCCACCCAAGACGGTGGGGCCAACGTCCTGACTTTC. It is translated as CATQDGGANVLTF.

In this sample, this clonotype turned up once. A read error may explain this, as a much larger clone is one base away. This chain links TRBV7-2 with TRBJ2-2, with TRBD1 matching 8 bases. The CDR3 extends over 16 amino acids. V trimming: 3 bases; J trimming: 3 bases; junction bases outside the gene matches: 6. Looked up from germline, CDR1 is SGHTA and CDR2 is FQGNSA. This CDR3 reads CASSFSGQGYTGELFF. The CDR3 bases are TGTGCCAGCAGCTTTTCAGGACAGGGATACACCGGGGAGCTGTTTTTT.

Ten or more counts support this clonotype. The J gene is TRBJ1-2, the V gene TRBV7-2, with 8 bases fitting TRBD1. CDR1 is SGHTA and CDR2 is FQGNSA in the germline V gene. The CDR3 has 13 amino acids. Germline trimming cut 3 bases from V and 8 bases from J; bases unmatched to any gene: 5. The CDR3, as DNA: TGTGCCAGCAGCTTCGACAGGGGTAGGGGCTACACCTTC. The encoded protein is CASSFDRGRGYTF. Full variable domain (missing parts from reference TRBV7-2 and TRBJ1-2): GAGVSQSPSNKVTEKGKDVELRCDPISGHTALYWYRQSLGQGLEFLIYFQGNSAPDKSGLPSDRFSAERTGGSVSTLTIQRTQQEDSAVYLCASSFDRGRGYTFGSGTRLTVV.

The chain carries TRBV5-1 and TRBJ1-2; D is uncertain. Germline assignment: CDR1 SGHRS and CDR2 YFSETQ. V was cut by 0 bases and J by 3 bases, with 15 bases left in between. This CDR3 spans 16 amino acids. The CDR3 protein is CASSLEVQRRYYGYTF. As DNA, the CDR3 is TGCGCCAGCAGCTTGGAGGTCCAAAGACGATACTATGGCTACACCTTC.

The rearrangement joins TRBV14 to TRBJ2-3, with unresolved D. This CDR3 is built from 12 residues. Germline V CDR1 and CDR2: SGHDN, FVKESK. V was shortened by 4 bases and J by 6 bases, with 8 bases between the two germline ends. DNA of the CDR3: TGTGCCAGCAGCCCGACATCGGATACGCAGTATTTT. This encodes CASSPTSDTQYF.